This TCR beta chain was sequenced in a study of brain T cells in children with intractable seizures. Points from the study as a whole: Pre-surgery blood may have been undersampled, hiding some clones.

The CDR3 runs 14 residues. Trimming at V came to 4 bases and at J to 0 bases, leaving 1 base not matched to a gene. Looked up from germline, CDR1 is SGHNT and CDR2 is YYREEE (reference sequence). Some clones are missing from TCRdb's copy, which holds only in-frame ones; the method was immunoSEQ multiplex PCR. The repertoire holds just under 65,000 clones, with more than 95% as singletons. The table lists this clone with a count of one. What it binds is unknown. The specimen was peripheral blood, collected at surgery. This rearrangement joins TRBV5-4 to TRBJ1-1; 9 bases line up with TRBD1. The source of this sequence is a boy in the first two years of life with focal cortical dysplasia and intractable seizures. The CDR3 DNA is TGTGCCAGCAGCGGGACAGGGATGAACACTGAAGCTTTCTTT. This encodes CASSGTGMNTEAFF.